The TCR beta chain under discussion was sequenced for a study of cytomegalovirus exposure and HLA in healthy donors. In the PCR, 60 Vbeta and 13 Jbeta primers were used. Some clones are missing from TCRdb's copy, which holds only in-frame ones; the method was immunoSEQ multiplex PCR. The sample shows around 180,000 clones, over 60% of them seen only once. Looked up from germline, CDR1 is MNHNS and CDR2 is SASEGT. This CDR3 contains 14 residues. The V end was cut by 0 bases, the J end by 5 bases, with 8 bases between. This clonotype was obtained from a middle-aged woman in good health and CMV-seronegative. The V and J genes are TRBV6-1 and TRBJ1-5; D is ambiguous. The sample taken for sequencing was PBMCs. CDR3 sequence reads: CASSEAGGHQPQHF. DNA of the CDR3: TGTGCCAGCAGTGAAGCAGGAGGGCATCAGCCCCAGCATTTT.